These 30 T cell receptor beta chains share one sample of origin, sequenced in a study of blood T cell repertoires in COVID-19. TCRdb's table, derived via immunoSEQ multiplex PCR, lists solely in-frame clones and lacks some. The sample holds 150,000 to 190,000 clones, approximately 79% seen once. The sample taken for sequencing was PBMCs or T cells enriched from blood (not recorded which). Receptor source: a man aged 45-65 years who had recovered from COVID-19.

This chain joins TRBV27 and TRBJ1-1; 8 bases agree with TRBD1. V lost 2 bases to trimming and J lost 0 bases; unmatched junction nucleotides: 2. CDR1 and CDR2 (germline): MNHEY, SMNVEV (reference sequence). This CDR3 is 15 amino acids long. The CDR3: CASSLGTGMNTEAFF. Here the CDR3 DNA reads TGTGCCAGCAGTTTAGGGACAGGTATGAACACTGAAGCTTTCTTT.

CDR3 in amino acids: CASSPYTRQGRNGYTF. CDR3 nucleotide sequence: TGTGCCAGCAGCCCCTATACCAGACAGGGACGTAATGGCTACACCTTC. The genes are TRBV5-5 and TRBJ1-2; 7 bases fit TRBD1. The length of the CDR3 is 16 residues. The J segment lost 6 bases and the V segment lost 4 bases, leaving 15 bases of the junction unmatched. CDR1 is SGHKS, CDR2 YYEKEE, per germline (reference sequence). The whole variable domain, remainder taken from reference TRBV5-5 and TRBJ1-2, is DAGVTQSPTHLIKTRGQQVTLRCSPISGHKSVSWYQQVLGQGPQFIFQYYEKEERGRGNFPDRFSARQFPNYSSELNVNALLLGDSALYLCASSPYTRQGRNGYTFGSGTRLTVV.

J is TRBJ2-7 and V is TRBV6-6, with TRBD2 matching 7 bases. The V gene end was trimmed by 0 bases and the J gene end by 4 bases; junction bases not matched to a gene: 3. This CDR3 spans 14 amino acids. Germline CDR1 and CDR2: MNHNY and SVGAGI (reference sequence). The DNA of the CDR3 is TGTGCCAGCAGTTACTCGACTAGCAGATACGAGCAGTACTTC. Its protein is CASSYSTSRYEQYF.

The V and J genes are TRBV5-1 and TRBJ2-3, with 16 bases lining up with TRBD2. There are 16 residues in the CDR3. The ends lost 4 bases at V and 6 bases at J; junction bases unmatched: 5. Germline V gene data show CDR1 as SGHRS and CDR2 as YFSETQ. CDR3 bases: TGCGCCAGCAGCCCAGGGACTAGCGGGGGGGCGGATACGCAGTATTTT. Its protein is CASSPGTSGGADTQYF. The whole variable domain, remainder taken from reference TRBV5-1 and TRBJ2-3, is KAGVTQTPRYLIKTRGQQVTLSCSPISGHRSVSWYQQTPGQGLQFLFEYFSETQRNKGNFPGRFSGRQFSNSRSEMNVSTLELGDSALYLCASSPGTSGGADTQYFGPGTRLTVL.

V gene TRBV30 combines with J gene TRBJ1-6, with a possible D match to TRBD1 (5 bases). The CDR3 consists of 12 residues. V lost 8 bases, J lost 7 bases, and 12 bases lay in between. CDR1 is GTSNPN, CDR2 SVGIG, per germline (reference sequence). The CDR3 DNA reads TGTGCCCGGGACGCGCGAAATTCACCCCTCCACTTT. Translating gives CARDARNSPLHF.

The chain links TRBV4-1 to TRBJ2-1; 9 bases line up with TRBD2. This CDR3 is 17 amino acids long. Germline CDR1 is MGHRA and CDR2 is YSYEKL. J was trimmed by 2 bases and V by 6 bases; bases with no gene match: 11. The CDR3 nucleotides read TGCGCCAGCAGTCAAACCCTTGGCGGGGGGGCCTACAATGAGCAGTTCTTC. It encodes CASSQTLGGGAYNEQFF.

V and J are TRBV3-1 (or the pseudogene TRBV3-2) and TRBJ2-2; 10 bases are shared with TRBD2. V was pared by 0 bases and J by 6 bases, with 7 bases of the junction left unmatched. Germline CDR1 and CDR2: LGHDT and YNNKEL (reference sequence). The CDR3 is 17 amino acids. The CDR3 DNA sequence: TGTGCCAGCAGCCAAGAATGGCTAGCGGGGGAGGCCGGGGAGCTGTTTTTT. Its protein product is CASSQEWLAGEAGELFF.

The V gene is TRBV5-6, the J gene TRBJ1-1, with no clear D. Looked up from germline, CDR1 is SGHDT and CDR2 is YYEEEE. This CDR3 spans 12 amino acids. Trimming stripped 4 bases from V and 0 bases from J, with 4 bases between. CDR3 region: CASSPMNTEAFF. The DNA for the CDR3 is TGTGCCAGCAGCCCTATGAACACTGAAGCTTTCTTT.

V gene TRBV14 combines with J gene TRBJ1-3; 8 nucleotides align to TRBD1. The CDR3 is 14 amino acids. Trimming took 3 bases from V and 4 from J; bases not matched to a gene: 2. Germline V gene lookup returns CDR1 SGHDN and CDR2 FVKESK. CDR3 nucleotide sequence: TGTGCCAGCAGCCATGACAGGGGAGGAAACACCATATATTTT. Protein: CASSHDRGGNTIYF.

V gene TRBV7-3 combines with J gene TRBJ2-2, with D possibly TRBD1 on 6 matching bases. V shed 5 bases and J shed 6 bases, with 16 bases lying between them. The CDR3 sequence is 15 residues long. CDR1 is SGHTA, CDR2 FQGTGA, per germline. The CDR3 here is CASSDQQGAAGELFF. CDR3 DNA sequence: TGTGCCAGCAGCGACCAACAGGGCGCCGCCGGGGAGCTGTTTTTT. Filled out from reference TRBV7-3 and TRBJ2-2, the complete variable domain reads GAGVSQTPSNKVTEKGKYVELRCDPISGHTALYWYRQSLGQGPEFLIYFQGTGAADDSGLPNDRFFAVRPEGSVSTLKIQRTERGDSAVYLCASSDQQGAAGELFFGEGSRLTVL.

This clone was found a few times. The CDR3 here is CSQDRGEQPQHF. The CDR3, as DNA: TGCAGCCAGGACAGGGGCGAACAGCCCCAGCATTTT. The genes are TRBV29-1 and TRBJ1-5; 9 positions match TRBD1. This CDR3 spans 12 amino acids. The V gene end was trimmed by 8 bases and the J gene end by 7 bases; junction bases not matched to a gene: 6. Germline V CDR1 and CDR2: SQVTM, ANQGSEA.

This clone appeared once. V gene TRBV19 combines with J gene TRBJ1-5; 7 positions match TRBD1. Germline V CDR1 and CDR2: LNHDA, SQIVND (reference sequence). J lost 4 bases, V lost 7 bases, and 7 bases had no gene match. The CDR3 consists of 14 residues. For the CDR3, the DNA is TGTGCCAGTACCCCTACAGGGGAGAATCAGCCCCAGCATTTT. It specifies CASTPTGENQPQHF.

The rearrangement joins TRBV18 to TRBJ1-5; 7 bases line up with TRBD1. In germline, CDR1 is KGHSH, CDR2 LQKENI. With V trimmed by 4 bases and J by 0 bases, 9 bases remained unmatched. The CDR3 consists of 17 residues. The CDR3 sequence is CASSLSIRGTSNQPQHF. The CDR3 bases are TGTGCCAGCTCACTTTCTATCAGGGGGACTAGCAATCAGCCCCAGCATTTT.

This chain uses TRBV18 with TRBJ2-3; 11 bases fit TRBD1. Germline assignment: CDR1 KGHSH and CDR2 LQKENI. The CDR3 is 15 residues long. V trimming: 6 bases; J trimming: 1 base; junction bases outside the gene matches: 3. The CDR3 spells CASSRTGGRTDTQYF. As DNA, the CDR3 is TGTGCCAGCTCCCGGACAGGGGGCCGCACAGATACGCAGTATTTT.

This clone was seen more than once but under ten times. The V and J genes are TRBV19 and TRBJ1-1; D may be TRBD1 (6 bases). Trimming removed 3 bases at V and 0 bases at J, with 14 bases between. The CDR3 spans 16 residues. The V gene's germline CDR1 is LNHDA and CDR2 SQIVND (reference sequence). The CDR3 sequence: CASSMQDRIMNTEAFF. The CDR3 nucleotides read TGTGCCAGTAGTATGCAGGACAGAATCATGAACACTGAAGCTTTCTTT.

This clone was seen once. This sequence joins TRBV19 and TRBJ1-1; maybe TRBD1 (6 bases). Germline CDR1 and CDR2: LNHDA and SQIVND (reference sequence). The CDR3 sequence is 14 residues long. Trimming removed 4 bases at V and 1 base at J, with 10 bases between. The CDR3 here is CASSTPQGNTEAFF. The CDR3 DNA follows: TGTGCCAGTAGTACCCCACAGGGGAACACTGAAGCTTTCTTT. Full variable domain (outside the CDR3, taken from reference TRBV19 and TRBJ1-1): DGGITQSPKYLFRKEGQNVTLSCEQNLNHDAMYWYRQDPGQGLRLIYYSQIVNDFQKGDIAEGYSVSREKKESFPLTVTSAQKNPTAFYLCASSTPQGNTEAFFGQGTRLTVV.

The chain is built from TRBV7-6 and TRBJ2-1; 7 bases are shared with TRBD2. The CDR3 sequence is 15 residues long. J gave up 5 bases and V 1 base, and 5 bases lay outside the gene matches. Germline V gives CDR1 SGHVS, CDR2 FNYEAQ. The CDR3 is CASSLVERGDNEQFF. For the CDR3, the DNA is TGTGCCAGCAGCTTAGTGGAGCGGGGAGACAATGAGCAGTTCTTC.

The chain links TRBV3-1 (or the pseudogene TRBV3-2) to TRBJ1-5, with D unclear. The V gene's germline CDR1 is LGHDT and CDR2 YNNKEL (reference sequence). The CDR3 has 15 residues. Deletions cut 0 bases from V and 6 bases from J, with 12 bases between. This CDR3 is CASSQDWSGGQPQHF. The CDR3 coding sequence is TGTGCCAGCAGCCAAGATTGGTCAGGAGGTCAGCCCCAGCATTTT.

CDR3 region: CASSPWTAQETQYF. In nucleotides, the CDR3 is TGTGCCAGCAGCCCTTGGACAGCCCAAGAGACCCAGTACTTC. The J gene is TRBJ2-5, the V gene TRBV7-9; the D gene is possibly TRBD1 (6 bases). V was cut by 5 bases and J by 1 base, with 11 bases left in between. This CDR3 region has 14 residues. Germline CDR1 and CDR2: SEHNR and FQNEAQ (reference sequence).

This chain joins TRBV7-2 and TRBJ1-4, with 9 bases that match TRBD1. The V gene end was trimmed by 5 bases and the J gene end by 8 bases; junction bases not matched to a gene: 9. The length of the CDR3 is 15 residues. CDR1 is SGHTA, CDR2 FQGNSA, per germline. As DNA, the CDR3 is TGTGCCAGCAGCGCACAGGGGGCGTATGGGGAAAAACTGTTTTTT. Its protein is CASSAQGAYGEKLFF.

This chain links TRBV3-1 (or the pseudogene TRBV3-2) with TRBJ1-5, with a tentative D call TRBD1 (5 bases). The V gene's germline CDR1 is LGHDT and CDR2 YNNKEL (reference sequence). This CDR3 has 14 amino acids. Trimming shortened V by 0 bases and J by 8 bases, and 11 bases separated the two germline ends. CDR3: CASSQDWGVKPQHF. DNA of the CDR3: TGTGCCAGCAGCCAAGATTGGGGCGTGAAGCCCCAGCATTTT.

The chain carries TRBV6-5 and TRBJ1-5, with TRBD1 matching 7 bases. The ends lost 6 bases at V and 1 base at J; junction bases unmatched: 6. Per the germline V gene, CDR1 is MNHEY and CDR2 is SVGAGI. The CDR3 is 15 amino acids. The CDR3 spells CASRVRGQSNQPQHF. The CDR3 nucleotides read TGTGCCAGCAGAGTTAGGGGACAGAGCAATCAGCCCCAGCATTTT.

This chain joins TRBV5-1 and TRBJ2-7, with 8 positions matching TRBD1. The CDR3 has 16 residues. Germline lookup yields CDR1 SGHRS and CDR2 YFSETQ. Germline trimming cut 2 bases from V and 5 bases from J; bases unmatched to any gene: 12. CDR3 bases: TGCGCCAGCAGCTTAGTCAAAGGACAGGGCATCGACGAGCAGTACTTC. Its translation is CASSLVKGQGIDEQYF.

V gene TRBV19 combines with J gene TRBJ2-1, with D maybe TRBD2 (6 bases). Deletions cut 2 bases from V and 9 bases from J, with 11 bases between. Germline lookup yields CDR1 LNHDA and CDR2 SQIVND (reference sequence). The CDR3 has 13 residues. The CDR3 loop is CASSIRASVEQFF. CDR3 nucleotide sequence: TGTGCCAGTAGTATAAGGGCTAGCGTTGAGCAGTTCTTC.

J is TRBJ1-2 and V is TRBV11-2; TRBD1 aligns across 7 bases. The V and J ends lost 5 bases and 4 bases, in that order; junction bases with no gene match: 7. CDR1 SGHAT and CDR2 FQNNGV come from the germline V gene. The CDR3 covers 14 residues. The CDR3 DNA follows: TGTGCCAGCAGCACCTACAGGGGAGCCTATGGCTACACCTTC. It specifies CASSTYRGAYGYTF.

A single count supports this clone. The chain employs TRBV10-3 and TRBJ1-6; 7 bases are shared with TRBD1. The CDR3 covers 13 residues. CDR1 is ENHRY and CDR2 is SYGVKD in the germline V gene. Trimming took 6 bases from V and 7 from J; bases not matched to a gene: 3. For the CDR3, the DNA is TGTGCCATCAGACCGGGACAGAATTCACCCCTCCACTTT. Amino acid sequence: CAIRPGQNSPLHF.

The gene calls are TRBV5-4 and TRBJ1-1; TRBD1 matches 7 bases. The J segment lost 3 bases and the V segment lost 4 bases, leaving 6 bases of the junction unmatched. The CDR3 contains 14 residues. The V gene's germline CDR1 is SGHNT and CDR2 YYREEE (reference sequence). The CDR3 loop is CASSREGAHTEAFF. CDR3 DNA: TGTGCCAGCAGCCGGGAGGGGGCCCACACTGAAGCTTTCTTT.

This clone was recorded once. The chain joins TRBV4-1 to TRBJ1-4; possibly TRBD1 for D (6 bases). Per germline, CDR1 MGHRA and CDR2 YSYEKL. The ends were cut back, 1 base at V and 7 bases at J, with 13 bases in the middle. The CDR3 sequence is 15 residues long. DNA of the CDR3: TGCGCCAGCAGCCAAGCCGCAGGGGTTGGTGAAAAACTGTTTTTT. Translating it yields CASSQAAGVGEKLFF.

The J gene is TRBJ2-7, the V gene TRBV12-5; tentatively, D is TRBD1 (5 bases). The CDR3 is 13 amino acids. Trimming left V 0 bases short and J 6 bases short, with 9 bases between. Germline V gives CDR1 LGHNT, CDR2 FRNRAP. In DNA form, the CDR3 reads TGTGCTAGTGGTTTGGTAGTAGGGGCCGAGCAGTACTTC. This encodes CASGLVVGAEQYF.

The rearrangement links TRBV2 to TRBJ1-1; 11 positions match TRBD1. There are 16 residues in the CDR3. V lost 4 bases to trimming and J lost 0 bases; unmatched junction nucleotides: 4. Germline values: CDR1 SNHLY, CDR2 FYNNEI. CDR3 sequence reads: CASSGGTGGMNTEAFF. In nucleotides, the CDR3 is TGTGCCAGCAGTGGAGGGACAGGGGGAATGAACACTGAAGCTTTCTTT.